Presented here are 14 T cell receptor beta chains from one specimen sequenced in a study of blood T cell repertoires in COVID-19. Sequencing was performed with immunoSEQ multiplex PCR; in TCRdb, only in-frame clones are kept and a portion is missing. The sample shows approximately 62,000 clones, around 74% of them seen only once. Sequencing was carried out using peripheral blood. These receptor sequences come from a woman between 45 and 60 years old with active or convalescent COVID-19.

The chain joins TRBV19 to TRBJ1-2, with a possible D match to TRBD1 (6 bases). Germline assignment: CDR1 LNHDA and CDR2 SQIVND (reference sequence). V dropped 8 bases and J dropped 2 bases, with 12 bases sitting between them. The CDR3 is 13 amino acids. For the CDR3, the DNA is TGTGCCAGTTGTCAGGGGTGGAACTATGGCTACACCTTC. Amino acid sequence: CASCQGWNYGYTF.

The chain joins TRBV9 to TRBJ2-2, with D unresolved. The CDR3 length is 15 residues. V lost 1 base and J 6 bases, leaving 13 bases between the germline ends. Germline CDR1 reads SGDLS; CDR2 reads YYNGEE. In nucleotides, the CDR3 is TGTGCCAGCAGCGTATTCGCGACTGCGGCCGGGGAGCTGTTTTTT. The encoded protein is CASSVFATAAGELFF.

V usage is TRBV6-6 and J usage is TRBJ1-2; a weak D match, TRBD1 (6 bases). Germline CDR1 and CDR2: MNHNY and SVGAGI (reference sequence). CDR3 length: 16 residues. V was pared by 6 bases and J by 4 bases, with 21 bases between. CDR3 in DNA: TGTGCCAGCAGCCCCCTCGGGGGGGCCGAGCCCTATGGCTACACCTTC. The encoded protein is CASSPLGGAEPYGYTF.

V gene TRBV19 combines with J gene TRBJ2-7; 12 bases fit TRBD1. The CDR3 spans 17 residues. V lost 3 bases and J lost 3; bases outside the gene matches: 9. The germline CDR1 and CDR2 sequences are LNHDA and SQIVND (reference sequence). The CDR3 bases are TGTGCCAGTAGTATGGGACAGGGGGCCCCTTCGAACTACGAGCAGTACTTC. Amino acid sequence: CASSMGQGAPSNYEQYF.

This clone occurred many times. The gene calls are TRBV2 and TRBJ2-7; TRBD2 matches at 13 bases. J lost 7 bases, V lost 5 bases, and 5 bases had no gene match. CDR1 is SNHLY, CDR2 FYNNEI, per germline. This CDR3 has 14 amino acids. DNA for the CDR3: TGTGCCAGCAGTCGACTAGCGGGAGGCGGTGAGCAGTACTTC. Its translation is CASSRLAGGGEQYF.

This clone was counted once. V is TRBV6-5 and J is TRBJ1-2, with D perhaps matching TRBD1 (5 bases). Trimming stripped 1 base from V and 1 base from J, with 13 bases between. The CDR3 contains 16 residues. Germline values: CDR1 MNHEY, CDR2 SVGAGI. The CDR3 loop is CASSYYGTGGNYGYTF. CDR3 coding DNA: TGTGCCAGCAGTTACTACGGGACGGGGGGTAACTATGGCTACACCTTC.

The V call is TRBV24-1, the J call TRBJ2-1; D not resolved. Germline CDR1 reads KGHDR; CDR2 reads SFDVKD. V shed 9 bases and J shed 9 bases, with 8 bases lying between them. The CDR3 has 10 amino acids. The CDR3 coding sequence is TGTGCCACCGCGGTAAGTGAGCAGTTCTTC. Translated: CATAVSEQFF.

The V gene is TRBV24-1, the J gene TRBJ2-2; possibly TRBD2 for D (6 bases). The CDR3 contains 16 residues. With 3 bases removed from V and 4 bases from J, the gap between germline ends came to 14 bases. The germline V gene has CDR1 KGHDR and CDR2 SFDVKD. The CDR3 spells CATSDPTRSATGELFF. Here the CDR3 DNA reads TGTGCCACCAGTGATCCGACTAGGTCGGCCACCGGGGAGCTGTTTTTT.

The rearrangement uses TRBV2 and TRBJ1-4, with TRBD1 matching 8 bases. CDR1 and CDR2 from the germline V gene are SNHLY and FYNNEI. This CDR3 spans 12 amino acids. The V and J ends lost 7 bases and 8 bases, in that order; junction bases with no gene match: 3. In nucleotides, the CDR3 is TGTGCCAGCACCCGACAGGGGGAAAAACTGTTTTTT. Translating gives CASTRQGEKLFF.

This chain links TRBV27 with TRBJ1-6; weak D call: TRBD1 (5 bases). CDR1 is MNHEY and CDR2 is SMNVEV in the germline V gene (reference sequence). V was pared by 6 bases and J by 6 bases, with 15 bases between. This CDR3 spans 15 amino acids. The CDR3 sequence is CASSWGGTLNSPLHF. Written as DNA, the CDR3 is TGTGCCAGCAGCTGGGGGGGGACTCTTAATTCACCCCTCCACTTT.

CDR3 amino acids: CASSQVRLAGGSYEQYF. In DNA, the CDR3 is TGTGCCAGCAGCCAAGTGCGTCTAGCAGGAGGTTCCTACGAGCAGTACTTC. The V and J genes are TRBV14 and TRBJ2-7; possible D gene TRBD2, 5 bases. With 1 base removed from V and 1 base from J, the gap between germline ends came to 17 bases. CDR1 SGHDN and CDR2 FVKESK come from the germline V gene. The CDR3 has 17 amino acids.

J is TRBJ2-4 and V is TRBV30; D remains ambiguous. This CDR3 spans 13 amino acids. In germline, CDR1 is GTSNPN, CDR2 SVGIG (reference sequence). Trimming cost V 1 base and J 0 bases, with 4 bases left between them. The CDR3 reads CAWSAGAKNIQYF. CDR3 sequence (DNA): TGTGCCTGGAGTGCCGGAGCCAAAAACATTCAGTACTTC.

The rearrangement links TRBV6-5 to TRBJ1-2, with D tentatively TRBD1 (6 bases). Trimming removed 9 bases at V and 4 bases at J, with 15 bases between. The CDR3 has 13 amino acids. Per the germline V gene, CDR1 is MNHEY and CDR2 is SVGAGI. This CDR3 is CARAVGGTYGYTF. The CDR3 DNA sequence: TGTGCCAGGGCGGTTGGGGGCACCTATGGCTACACCTTC.

This rearrangement joins TRBV3-1 (or the pseudogene TRBV3-2) to TRBJ2-7; 7 bases map to TRBD2. J gave up 10 bases and V 0 bases, and 6 bases lay outside the gene matches. The CDR3 runs to 13 residues. Germline V gene lookup returns CDR1 LGHDT and CDR2 YNNKEL (reference sequence). The DNA of the CDR3 is TGTGCCAGCAGCCAAGATCCCGAGCGGGAACAGTACTTC. It specifies CASSQDPEREQYF.